This T cell receptor (beta chain) stems from a study of T cells in Graves' hyperthyroidism and ophthalmopathy. The study's findings and limits: A model using 13 V-J features told ophthalmopathy apart from stable hyperthyroidism.

Template material for amplifying TCR beta CDR3 regions consisted of RNA transcripts. First-round RT-PCR of the TCR CDR3 relied on the HTBI primer set. From the multiplex PCR reads, TCRdb called clonotypes with MiXCR, one entry per CDR3 protein. The sample has more than 300,000 distinct CDR3 sequences; approximately 15% are singletons. Calling Graves' hyperthyroidism stable meant ophthalmopathy did not progress within 18 months. Approximately 10 ml of fresh peripheral blood supplied the PBMCs. The CDR3 contains 20 residues. Germline V gene sequence: CDR1 LNHDA, CDR2 SQIVND (reference sequence). After removal of 5 bases from V and 0 bases from J, the junction contained 15 bases not matched to a gene. For this clonotype: The antigen is unknown.

The sequence derives from a woman aged 25 to 39 with Graves' hyperthyroidism. Sequenced material: blood. The chain has TRBV19 and TRBJ2-6, with TRBD1 matching over 8 bases. CDR3 nucleotides: TGTGCCAGTAGTGTTCTCCCGTGGACAGGGCGCATCTCTGGGGCCAACGTCCTGACTTTC. Its translation: CASSVLPWTGRISGANVLTF.